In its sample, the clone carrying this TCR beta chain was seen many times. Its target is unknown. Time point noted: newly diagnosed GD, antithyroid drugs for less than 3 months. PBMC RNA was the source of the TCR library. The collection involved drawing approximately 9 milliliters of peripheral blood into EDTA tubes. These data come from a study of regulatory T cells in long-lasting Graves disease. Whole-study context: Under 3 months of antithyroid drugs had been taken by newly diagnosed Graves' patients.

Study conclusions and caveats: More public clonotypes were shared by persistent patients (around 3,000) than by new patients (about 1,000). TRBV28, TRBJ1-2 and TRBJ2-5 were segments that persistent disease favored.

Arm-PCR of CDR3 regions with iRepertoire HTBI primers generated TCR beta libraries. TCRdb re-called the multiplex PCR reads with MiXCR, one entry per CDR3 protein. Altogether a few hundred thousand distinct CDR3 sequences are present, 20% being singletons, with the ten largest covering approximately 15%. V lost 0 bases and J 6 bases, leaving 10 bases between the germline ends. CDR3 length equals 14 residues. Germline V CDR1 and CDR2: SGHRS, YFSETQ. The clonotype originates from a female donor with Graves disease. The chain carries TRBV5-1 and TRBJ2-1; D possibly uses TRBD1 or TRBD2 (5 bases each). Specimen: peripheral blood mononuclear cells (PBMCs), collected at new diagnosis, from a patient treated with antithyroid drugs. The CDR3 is CASSLGSGPNEQFF. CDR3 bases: TGCGCCAGCAGCTTGGGGTCGGGGCCCAATGAGCAGTTCTTC.